The T cell receptor (beta chain) under discussion was sequenced for a study of blood T cell repertoires in COVID-19. Sequencing used immunoSEQ multiplex PCR; TCRdb keeps in-frame clones, though not all of them. This sample yields about 250,000 clones, of which 86% are seen a single time; about 3% belongs to the top ten. V was clipped by 4 bases and J by 2 bases, with 23 bases between them. The CDR3 spans 18 residues. CDR1 and CDR2 from the germline V gene are SGHDT and YYEEEE. The sequence was obtained from a woman younger than 45 with active or convalescent COVID-19. V gene TRBV5-6 combines with J gene TRBJ2-3, with a tentative D call TRBD1 (5 bases). Sequencing was carried out using peripheral blood. Here the CDR3 reads CASSPQVRDQGLTDTQYF. The CDR3 DNA follows: TGTGCCAGCAGCCCCCAAGTCCGAGATCAGGGCCTCACAGATACGCAGTATTTT.